This entry lists 29 T cell receptor beta chains sequenced from one sample in a study of shared clonotypes between healthy human individuals. Clones were sequenced by immunoSEQ multiplex PCR, and TCRdb holds only the in-frame ones, with some missing. The data hold a few million clones, with 90% to 95% observed a single time. The sample taken for sequencing was naive CD4+ T cells from PBMCs. As to subset: CD45RA+ positively selected. These TCRs come from a man between 18 and 35 years old in good health. Some clones in this sample may be carry-over from other donors' samples.

The chain employs TRBV28 and TRBJ1-4; tentative D call: TRBD1 (6 bases). The CDR3 covers 14 residues. V was shortened by 6 bases and J by 4 bases, with 12 bases between the two germline ends. The germline V gene has CDR1 MDHEN and CDR2 SYDVKM. CDR3 region: CASSSPRGNEKLFF. In DNA form, the CDR3 reads TGTGCCAGCAGCTCCCCCAGGGGTAATGAAAAACTGTTTTTT.

The chain recombines TRBV5-1 with TRBJ1-1; TRBD1 is a possible D gene (5 bases). This CDR3 has 15 residues. V was clipped by 2 bases and J by 4 bases, with 15 bases between them. Germline V gene data show CDR1 as SGHRS and CDR2 as YFSETQ. The CDR3 coding sequence is TGCGCCAGCAGCTTTTATAGAGGGGCCGGCACTGAAGCTTTCTTT. It encodes CASSFYRGAGTEAFF.

The V call is TRBV28, the J call TRBJ1-3, with D uncertain. Germline assignment: CDR1 MDHEN and CDR2 SYDVKM. The CDR3 length is 15 residues. V was shortened by 5 bases and J by 1 base, with 12 bases between the two germline ends. For the CDR3, the DNA is TGTGCCAGCAGTCTCATCCTCGGGTCTGGAAACACCATATATTTT. It translates to CASSLILGSGNTIYF.

The rearrangement joins TRBV28 to TRBJ2-4, with 9 bases lining up with TRBD2. Germline-derived CDR1 and CDR2 are MDHEN and SYDVKM. The trim removed 10 bases at V and 0 bases at J, leaving 4 bases unmatched. The CDR3 totals 14 residues. The CDR3 DNA reads TGTGCCACCCTGACTAGCGGAGCCAAAAACATTCAGTACTTC. Protein sequence: CATLTSGAKNIQYF.

The CDR3 DNA sequence: TGTGCCAGCAGCTTAACAGGACAGGAGAATCCCAGGGAGACCCAGTACTTC. Its protein is CASSLTGQENPRETQYF. This rearrangement joins TRBV7-3 to TRBJ2-5; 7 bases line up with TRBD1. Per the germline V gene, CDR1 is SGHTA and CDR2 is FQGTGA. This CDR3 spans 17 amino acids. J was trimmed by 5 bases and V by 0 bases; bases with no gene match: 12.

This chain uses TRBV7-9 with TRBJ2-3, with 7 bases that match TRBD2. J was trimmed by 0 bases and V by 1 base; bases with no gene match: 4. The germline V gene encodes CDR1 SEHNR and CDR2 FQNEAQ (reference sequence). This CDR3 region has 16 residues. DNA for the CDR3: TGTGCCAGCAGCTTAGGCGGAGCGGGGAGCACAGATACGCAGTATTTT. Its protein is CASSLGGAGSTDTQYF.

This clone was seen just once. This chain joins TRBV5-1 and TRBJ1-1; tentatively, D is TRBD1 (6 bases). CDR1 SGHRS and CDR2 YFSETQ come from the germline V gene. Between the trimmed V and J ends, which lost 3 bases and 5 bases, there was a span of 17 bases. The CDR3 contains 15 residues. The CDR3, as DNA: TGCGCCAGCAGCTGGGGGCCCGGGGGACGGACTGAAGCTTTCTTT. Its translation is CASSWGPGGRTEAFF.

This sequence joins TRBV7-9 and TRBJ2-5; a possible D gene is TRBD2 (5 bases). V gave up 1 base and J gave up 10 bases, with 13 bases separating them. The CDR3 is made up of 13 amino acids. Germline CDR1 SEHNR, CDR2 FQNEAQ (reference sequence). CDR3 sequence reads: CASSLDSTGIQYF. Written as DNA, the CDR3 is TGTGCCAGCAGCTTAGACAGCACGGGGATCCAGTACTTC.

V gene TRBV6-6 combines with J gene TRBJ2-1, with D maybe TRBD1 (5 bases). There are 14 residues in the CDR3. Trimming took off 6 bases at V and 7 bases at J, with 16 bases between the two ends. The germline V gene encodes CDR1 MNHNY and CDR2 SVGAGI (reference sequence). The CDR3 is CASRQNRPGNEQFF. The CDR3 region has the DNA TGTGCCAGCAGACAAAACAGACCAGGGAATGAGCAGTTCTTC.

The chain is built from TRBV6-5 and TRBJ2-7; 7 bases align to TRBD1. The V gene end was trimmed by 2 bases and the J gene end by 0 bases; junction bases not matched to a gene: 7. Germline CDR1 MNHEY, CDR2 SVGAGI. The CDR3 is 16 residues long. The CDR3 nucleotides are TGTGCCAGCAGTTACAAGGGCACAGGGGTCTCCTACGAGCAGTACTTC. Protein product: CASSYKGTGVSYEQYF.

CDR3 residues: CASSETPRNEQFF. Here the CDR3 DNA reads TGTGCCAGCAGTGAAACCCCCCGGAATGAGCAGTTCTTC. The chain is built from TRBV2 and TRBJ2-1; unclear D gene. The CDR3 spans 13 residues. CDR1 is SNHLY, CDR2 FYNNEI, per germline. Trimming cost V 2 bases and J 7 bases, with 9 bases left between them.

The chain is built from TRBV28 and TRBJ2-3, with D tentatively TRBD1 (7 bases). Germline V gene sequence: CDR1 MDHEN, CDR2 SYDVKM. This CDR3 comprises 15 residues. V was trimmed by 6 bases and J by 2 bases, leaving 15 bases between them. The CDR3: CASRPARGATDTQYF. The CDR3 nucleotides are TGTGCCAGCAGACCCGCCAGGGGGGCCACAGATACGCAGTATTTT.

The rearrangement links TRBV6-6 to TRBJ1-6; D gene uncertain. The germline V gene has CDR1 MNHNY and CDR2 SVGAGI (reference sequence). Trimming cost V 2 bases and J 7 bases, with 6 bases left between them. This CDR3 comprises 13 residues. CDR3: CASSYPLNSPLHF. Here the CDR3 DNA reads TGTGCCAGCAGTTACCCCCTGAATTCACCCCTCCACTTT.

The rearrangement joins TRBV28 to TRBJ2-5; 11 positions agree with TRBD2. The CDR3 covers 15 residues. The junction had 6 bases not matched to a gene; V was cut back by 5 bases and J by 4 bases. The V gene's germline CDR1 is MDHEN and CDR2 SYDVKM. The CDR3 sequence: CASSGGGLAGETQYF. The CDR3 coding sequence is TGTGCCAGCAGTGGGGGCGGACTAGCGGGAGAGACCCAGTACTTC.

This chain links TRBV13 with TRBJ1-3, with D tentatively TRBD1 (6 bases). V lost 5 bases and J 2 bases, leaving 13 bases between the germline ends. Per the germline V gene, CDR1 is PRHDT and CDR2 is FYEKMQ (reference sequence). The CDR3 is 15 amino acids. Written as DNA, the CDR3 is TGTGCCAGCAGCCCCTCGGCAGGGGCTGGAAACACCATATATTTT. It translates to CASSPSAGAGNTIYF.

This chain uses TRBV19 with TRBJ2-2; maybe TRBD2 (5 bases). This CDR3 has 15 residues. Germline V CDR1 and CDR2: LNHDA, SQIVND (reference sequence). Trimming removed 5 bases from V and 0 bases from J, with 10 bases in between. DNA for the CDR3: TGTGCCAGTAGTCGTGGGAGCGCGAACACCGGGGAGCTGTTTTTT. It yields the protein CASSRGSANTGELFF. Full variable domain (outside the CDR3, taken from reference TRBV19 and TRBJ2-2): DGGITQSPKYLFRKEGQNVTLSCEQNLNHDAMYWYRQDPGQGLRLIYYSQIVNDFQKGDIAEGYSVSREKKESFPLTVTSAQKNPTAFYLCASSRGSANTGELFFGEGSRLTVL.

The chain has TRBV4-2 and TRBJ1-1; the D gene is possibly TRBD1 (5 bases). Between the trimmed V and J ends, which lost 7 bases and 5 bases, there was a span of 14 bases. This CDR3 comprises 13 residues. Germline-derived CDR1 and CDR2 are LGHNA and YNFKEQ. This CDR3 reads CASTLQEGTEAFF. DNA of the CDR3: TGTGCCAGCACCCTACAGGAGGGTACTGAAGCTTTCTTT.

The rearrangement links TRBV4-1 to TRBJ2-1; TRBD1 might be the D (6 bases). The CDR3 covers 17 residues. From germline, CDR1 is MGHRA and CDR2 YSYEKL. Trimming stripped 0 bases from V and 5 bases from J, with 17 bases between. CDR3 region: CASSQDPPGRGHNEQFF. The DNA for the CDR3 is TGCGCCAGCAGCCAAGATCCCCCCGGCAGGGGCCACAATGAGCAGTTCTTC.

This clone showed up just once. DNA of the CDR3: TGTGCCAGCAGTTACCCCGGGACAGCGGGGTTGAATGAGCAGTTCTTC. As protein: CASSYPGTAGLNEQFF. This chain links TRBV6-5 with TRBJ2-1; D tentatively reads TRBD1 or TRBD2 (7 bases each). V gave up 2 bases and J gave up 7 bases, with 18 bases separating them. The V gene's germline CDR1 is MNHEY and CDR2 SVGAGI. The CDR3 is made up of 16 amino acids.

The chain links TRBV5-1 to TRBJ1-1; maybe TRBD1 (6 bases). This CDR3 is 17 amino acids long. Germline V gives CDR1 SGHRS, CDR2 YFSETQ. V gave up 2 bases and J gave up 3 bases, with 20 bases separating them. In DNA form, the CDR3 reads TGCGCCAGCAGCTTTGAATCGGGGGCGCGGGGTGACACTGAAGCTTTCTTT. This gives the protein CASSFESGARGDTEAFF.

Written as DNA, the CDR3 is TGCGCCAGCAGCCGCCGCCTCACTAGCGGGAGGGAAAATGAGCAGTTCTTC. It yields the protein CASSRRLTSGRENEQFF. This chain joins TRBV4-1 and TRBJ2-1, with 13 nucleotides matching TRBD2. The V gene's germline CDR1 is MGHRA and CDR2 YSYEKL. V was clipped by 4 bases and J by 7 bases; unmatched bases: 10. The CDR3 is made up of 17 amino acids.

The J gene is TRBJ2-6, the V gene TRBV5-4; maybe TRBD1 (5 bases). Germline CDR1 and CDR2: SGHNT and YYREEE (reference sequence). This CDR3 has 15 residues. With 4 bases removed from V and 0 bases from J, the gap between germline ends came to 8 bases. The chain's CDR3 is CASSPDTSGANVLTF. The CDR3, as DNA: TGTGCCAGCAGCCCGGACACCTCTGGGGCCAACGTCCTGACTTTC. Filled out from reference TRBV5-4 and TRBJ2-6, the complete variable domain reads ETGVTQSPTHLIKTRGQQVTLRCSSQSGHNTVSWYQQALGQGPQFIFQYYREEENGRGNFPPRFSGLQFPNYSSELNVNALELDDSALYLCASSPDTSGANVLTFGAGSRLTVL.

V and J are TRBV6-5 and TRBJ2-2; a weak D match, TRBD2 (6 bases). Trimming stripped 2 bases from V and 8 bases from J, with 9 bases between. CDR1 MNHEY and CDR2 SVGAGI come from the germline V gene. The CDR3 has 13 residues. The CDR3 bases are TGTGCCAGCAGTTACACGCGGGATGGGGAGCTGTTTTTT. This codes for CASSYTRDGELFF.

The chain combines TRBV7-3 with TRBJ2-2, with D unclear. CDR1 is SGHTA and CDR2 is FQGTGA in the germline V gene. Trimming stripped 2 bases from V and 8 bases from J, with 12 bases between. This CDR3 has 14 residues. In DNA, the CDR3 is TGTGCCAGCAGCTTACTGGTCAACGCTGGGGAGCTGTTTTTT. Translation gives CASSLLVNAGELFF.

The gene calls are TRBV5-6 and TRBJ1-3; 11 bases line up with TRBD1. Germline V lookup: CDR1 SGHDT, CDR2 YYEEEE. The V and J ends lost 4 bases and 2 bases, in that order; junction bases with no gene match: 8. CDR3 length equals 17 residues. The CDR3 DNA sequence: TGTGCCAGCAGCGGCCGGGACAGGGGGACGGCTGGAAACACCATATATTTT. It yields the protein CASSGRDRGTAGNTIYF.

The genes are TRBV7-6 and TRBJ2-2, with D perhaps TRBD1 (5 bases). V gave up 1 base and J gave up 1 base, with 7 bases separating them. Germline CDR1 reads SGHVS; CDR2 reads FNYEAQ. This CDR3 is 15 amino acids long. The CDR3 sequence: CASSLGQGNTGELFF. The CDR3 nucleotides are TGTGCCAGCAGCTTAGGCCAGGGGAACACCGGGGAGCTGTTTTTT. Based on the CDR3 plus reference TRBV7-6 and TRBJ2-2, the full variable domain is GAGVSQSPRYKVTKRGQDVALRCDPISGHVSLYWYRQALGQGPEFLTYFNYEAQQDKSGLPNDRFSAERPEGSISTLTIQRTEQRDSAMYRCASSLGQGNTGELFFGEGSRLTVL.

The chain recombines TRBV13 with TRBJ2-7, with TRBD2 matching 11 bases. CDR3 size: 18 residues. Germline CDR1 reads PRHDT; CDR2 reads FYEKMQ (reference sequence). V shed 5 bases, J shed 6 bases, and the junction held 18 bases outside the gene matches. CDR3 sequence: CASSPGPLPTSGISEQYF. The CDR3 DNA reads TGTGCCAGCAGCCCGGGCCCCCTACCGACTAGCGGGATTTCCGAGCAGTACTTC.

The J gene is TRBJ2-7, the V gene TRBV6-5, with D unclear. This CDR3 spans 15 amino acids. Germline-derived CDR1 and CDR2 are MNHEY and SVGAGI. V gave up 0 bases and J gave up 3 bases, with 12 bases separating them. CDR3 bases: TGTGCCAGCAGTTACTCGCAACAGCGCAACTACGAGCAGTACTTC. It yields the protein CASSYSQQRNYEQYF.

V gene TRBV7-2 combines with J gene TRBJ2-7, with TRBD1 identical over 7 bases. This CDR3 contains 16 residues. Germline CDR1 and CDR2: SGHTA and FQGNSA. The ends lost 1 base at V and 5 bases at J; junction bases unmatched: 11. In DNA, the CDR3 is TGTGCCAGCAGCTTAGAAGTGGCCAGGGGGTACAACGAGCAGTACTTC. Amino acids: CASSLEVARGYNEQYF.